The clone carrying this TCR beta chain has just a few counts. This sample is drawn from a study of blood T cell repertoires in COVID-19. In the study overall: There were acute and convalescent COVID-19 samples, and they came from the United States, Italy and Spain. Sources were T cells, B-cell-depleted T cells, or PBMCs; the material itself was cDNA or gDNA.

V lost 0 bases, J lost 1 base, and 5 bases lay in between. This CDR3 has 14 amino acids. Per germline, CDR1 SGHDT and CDR2 YYEEEE. Per the authors' pipeline: Amplification of reference gene primers was used by the study to estimate nucleated cell counts. TCRdb's copy holds only in-frame clones and misses some; the assay was immunoSEQ multiplex PCR. V, J and clone size are taken as reported in that table, and D and trimming were inferred from the DNA itself. The sample lists around 200,000 clones; around 87% were seen once. Material: peripheral blood. V gene TRBV5-6 combines with J gene TRBJ1-3; D remains ambiguous. This TCR came from a man in his forties with active or convalescent COVID-19. Written as DNA, the CDR3 is TGTGCCAGCAGCTTGGTCCAGTCTGGAAACACCATATATTTT. This encodes CASSLVQSGNTIYF.